These 27 T cell receptor delta chains originate from one sample sequenced in a study of Vδ1+ human thymocytes. The antigens of these receptors remain unknown. The template was reverse-transcribed extracted RNA. Multiplex PCR used pooled V-gene forward primers and a constant-region reverse primer to amplify CDR3s. TCRdb re-called the multiplex PCR reads via CATT. The table records approximately 58,000 delta-chain clones, over 12% of them present only once. Study-wide findings and caveats: Highly polyclonal TRG and TRD repertoires with Gaussian CDR3 length distributions appeared in thymus.

Sequences were obtained from Vdelta1+ gamma-delta thymocytes from the thymus. Stated subset: FACS-sorted CD3+ TCRalphabeta- TCRVdelta1+ TCRVdelta2- thymocytes. These receptors all stem from a girl less than two years old who had congenital heart surgery.

The chain couples TRDV3 to TRDJ1; D is possibly TRDD3 (5 bases). CDR1 is TVYSNPD and CDR2 is GDNSRS in the germline V gene (reference sequence). This CDR3 has 13 amino acids. Trimming took off 2 bases at V and 3 bases at J, with 13 bases between the two ends. The CDR3 sequence: CAFCGVGADKLIF. CDR3 DNA sequence: TGTGCCTTTTGTGGGGTTGGGGCCGATAAACTCATCTTT.

This chain connects TRDV1 to TRDJ1; 8 bases match TRDD3. Germline V lookup: CDR1 TSWWSYY, CDR2 QGS. The CDR3 consists of 22 residues. V lost 0 bases, J lost 3 bases, and 24 bases stayed unmatched. In DNA, the CDR3 is TGTGCTCTTGGGGAACTAGGGCTCACTGTGGTACGGGGGATATCATTTTCCGATAAACTCATCTTT. It yields the protein CALGELGLTVVRGISFSDKLIF.

This clone was seen a handful of times. The chain links TRDV1 to TRDJ1; TRDD3 agrees at 10 bases. Unmatched junction bases numbered 17, after V lost 0 bases and J lost 7 bases. Germline CDR1 reads TSWWSYY; CDR2 reads QGS. The CDR3 has 19 residues. The CDR3 DNA sequence: TGTGCTCTTGGGGAACTGGAATTGTCCGACGTACTGGGGGATGCTAAACTCATCTTT. Amino acids: CALGELELSDVLGDAKLIF.

There are a few counts of this clone. The gene calls are TRDV1 and TRDJ1; 8 nucleotides align to TRDD3. CDR1 and CDR2 (germline): TSWWSYY, QGS. V lost 1 base, J lost 0 bases, and 25 bases stayed unmatched. The CDR3 runs 23 residues. CDR3 nucleotides: TGTGCTCTTGGGGAACGTATCCTTCCCCCCTCCTGGGGGACGCAACAGTACACCGATAAACTCATCTTT. It codes for CALGERILPPSWGTQQYTDKLIF.

In this sample, this clone turned up a few times. The rearrangement joins TRDV1 to TRDJ1; 9 nucleotides agree with TRDD3. Germline CDR1 TSWWSYY, CDR2 QGS. CDR3 length: 20 amino acids. V lost 6 bases to trimming and J lost 0 bases; unmatched junction nucleotides: 20. The CDR3 nucleotides read TGTGCTCTTGGTTCCATTCACGGCCTGGGGGATGCCCCGTACACCGATAAACTCATCTTT. This codes for CALGSIHGLGDAPYTDKLIF.

This clone showed up just a few times. The chain combines TRDV1 with TRDJ1; D gene ambiguous. The CDR3 has 18 residues. V lost 1 base to trimming and J lost 0 bases, with 18 bases between them. Germline V gene data show CDR1 as TSWWSYY and CDR2 as QGS. The CDR3: CALGEHTHKGDYTDKLIF. The CDR3 nucleotides read TGTGCTCTTGGGGAACATACCCACAAGGGAGATTACACCGATAAACTCATCTTT.

The chain recombines TRDV1 with TRDJ1; D may match TRDD1 or TRDD2 (5 bases each). Germline V gene lookup returns CDR1 TSWWSYY and CDR2 QGS. This CDR3 has 21 residues. V was pared by 1 base and J by 4 bases, with 31 bases between. The CDR3 nucleotides are TGTGCTCTTGGGGAACCTTCCGCCTTTTCGGCTGGACCGAAATCTGGCGATAAACTCATCTTT. It encodes CALGEPSAFSAGPKSGDKLIF.

Only a few counts were recorded for this clone. The chain uses TRDV1 and TRDJ1, with TRDD3 matching 10 bases. Germline V CDR1 and CDR2: TSWWSYY, QGS. After removal of 6 bases from V and 0 bases from J, the junction contained 7 bases not matched to a gene. The length of the CDR3 is 16 residues. Here the CDR3 DNA reads TGTGCTCTTGGTCTCCCCTGGGGGATATACACCGATAAACTCATCTTT. This gives the protein CALGLPWGIYTDKLIF.

This clone came up a few times. J is TRDJ1 and V is TRDV1; 10 positions agree with TRDD3. The J segment lost 0 bases and the V segment lost 4 bases, leaving 23 bases of the junction unmatched. Germline V CDR1 and CDR2: TSWWSYY, QGS. This CDR3 spans 22 amino acids. CDR3 sequence: CALGAPGLLLGDEDLYTDKLIF. The CDR3 DNA sequence: TGTGCTCTTGGGGCGCCCGGCCTGTTACTGGGGGATGAAGACTTGTACACCGATAAACTCATCTTT.

This sequence joins TRDV1 and TRDJ1; D gene unclear. The CDR3 sequence is 18 residues long. Trimming took 0 bases from V and 3 from J, leaving 20 bases between them. Germline CDR1 reads TSWWSYY; CDR2 reads QGS. CDR3 sequence: CALGELGAYGRVADKLIF. The CDR3 coding sequence is TGTGCTCTTGGGGAACTCGGTGCATATGGGCGTGTGGCCGATAAACTCATCTTT.

The V and J genes are TRDV1 and TRDJ1; no clear D. This CDR3 has 17 amino acids. Trimming took 6 bases from V and 2 from J, leaving 22 bases between them. Germline V lookup: CDR1 TSWWSYY, CDR2 QGS. The CDR3 spells CALGVRRVAWRTDKLIF. The CDR3 bases are TGTGCTCTTGGAGTAAGGAGAGTGGCTTGGAGGACCGATAAACTCATCTTT.

This clone turned up a few times. The gene calls are TRDV1 and TRDJ1; 13 bases agree with TRDD3. V shed 5 bases, J shed 3 bases, and the junction held 15 bases outside the gene matches. Looked up from germline, CDR1 is TSWWSYY and CDR2 is QGS. There are 19 residues in the CDR3. CDR3 in DNA: TGTGCTCTTGGGTCGAACCCGTACTGGGGGATACGCGTATCCGATAAACTCATCTTT. This encodes CALGSNPYWGIRVSDKLIF.

This clone occurred a few times. The genes are TRDV1 and TRDJ1; 8 nucleotides agree with TRDD3. With V trimmed by 3 bases and J by 0 bases, 15 bases remained unmatched. Germline CDR1 TSWWSYY, CDR2 QGS. The CDR3 is made up of 19 amino acids. In DNA form, the CDR3 reads TGTGCTCTTGGGGAGATCCTAGGGGGGATAAAAGGCTACACCGATAAACTCATCTTT. This encodes CALGEILGGIKGYTDKLIF.

The chain carries TRDV1 and TRDJ1; 9 positions agree with TRDD3. V lost 0 bases and J lost 2; bases outside the gene matches: 10. This CDR3 has 18 amino acids. Germline V gene lookup returns CDR1 TSWWSYY and CDR2 QGS. This CDR3 reads CALGELVVLGEWTDKLIF. Here the CDR3 DNA reads TGTGCTCTTGGGGAACTAGTGGTACTGGGGGAATGGACCGATAAACTCATCTTT.

The chain couples TRDV1 to TRDJ1, with TRDD3 identical over 8 bases. In germline, CDR1 is TSWWSYY, CDR2 QGS. V lost 3 bases and J lost 2; bases outside the gene matches: 23. The CDR3 sequence is 21 residues long. CDR3 protein: CALGDRSGRSWGTAGTDKLIF. CDR3 nucleotide sequence: TGTGCTCTTGGGGACCGGTCAGGACGTTCCTGGGGGACCGCAGGGACCGATAAACTCATCTTT.

A note on this clone: Relative to the germline gene, one junction end is altered; a read error may explain this. The chain links TRDV1 to TRDJ1; unclear D gene. The CDR3 has 17 amino acids. The germline CDR1 and CDR2 sequences are TSWWSYY and QGS. The CDR3 loop reads CALGEPRGLPHTDKLIF. The CDR3 nucleotides are TGTGCTCTTGGAGAACCCCGTGGGCTCCCGCACACCGATAAACTCATCTTT.

The chain uses TRDV1 and TRDJ1, with D perhaps TRDD3 (5 bases). Germline CDR1 TSWWSYY, CDR2 QGS. The CDR3 totals 18 residues. V lost 1 base and J lost 0, with 18 bases in between. This CDR3 is CALGEPHLPGLYTDKLIF. CDR3 nucleotides: TGTGCTCTTGGGGAACCGCACCTCCCGGGATTGTACACCGATAAACTCATCTTT.

Only a few counts were recorded for this clone. The J gene is TRDJ1, the V gene TRDV1; 11 bases are a match to TRDD3. V shed 5 bases, J shed 2 bases, and the junction held 19 bases outside the gene matches. This CDR3 is 20 amino acids long. Looked up from germline, CDR1 is TSWWSYY and CDR2 is QGS. CDR3 in DNA: TGTGCTCTTGGGAATCAACCAGAGCGATTACTGGGGGATATAACCGATAAACTCATCTTT. It is translated as CALGNQPERLLGDITDKLIF.

The chain joins TRDV1 to TRDJ1; TRDD3 matches 12 bases. CDR3 length: 21 amino acids. After removal of 0 bases from V and 0 bases from J, the junction contained 14 bases not matched to a gene. Germline CDR1 is TSWWSYY and CDR2 is QGS. DNA for the CDR3: TGTGCTCTTGGGGAACTACGCCCTTACTGGGGGATACATCCGGACACCGATAAACTCATCTTT. Encoded protein: CALGELRPYWGIHPDTDKLIF.

The chain links TRDV1 to TRDJ1; a weak D match, TRDD3 (6 bases). Trimming shortened V by 5 bases and J by 2 bases, and 24 bases separated the two germline ends. Germline V gene lookup returns CDR1 TSWWSYY and CDR2 QGS. The CDR3 has 18 residues. Written as DNA, the CDR3 is TGTGCTCTTGGGCCCCTGGGGAGAGAGTGTTTATGGACCGATAAACTCATCTTT. This sequence encodes CALGPLGRECLWTDKLIF.

Only a few counts were recorded for this clone. This rearrangement joins TRDV1 to TRDJ1, with D perhaps matching TRDD3 (7 bases). Germline V gene lookup returns CDR1 TSWWSYY and CDR2 QGS. The CDR3 has 22 amino acids. The germline V and J ends were trimmed by 2 bases and 0 bases, with 31 bases remaining between them. The DNA of the CDR3 is TGTGCTCTTGGGGAATCCCCTTCCGCCACACTGGGGATAATAGACAACACCGATAAACTCATCTTT. Its translation: CALGESPSATLGIIDNTDKLIF.

This clone has just a few counts. The V call is TRDV1, the J call TRDJ1; TRDD3 agrees at 7 bases. Unmatched junction bases numbered 14, after V lost 2 bases and J lost 2 bases. The germline CDR1 and CDR2 sequences are TSWWSYY and QGS. There are 18 residues in the CDR3. The CDR3 DNA reads TGTGCTCTTGGGGAAAGGTTCTTCGGGAGGGATACAACCGATAAACTCATCTTT. It yields the protein CALGERFFGRDTTDKLIF.

This clone was detected only a few times. The V gene is TRDV1, the J gene TRDJ1; D gene ambiguous. Trimming stripped 1 base from V and 2 bases from J, with 20 bases between. Per germline, CDR1 TSWWSYY and CDR2 QGS. This CDR3 region has 18 residues. CDR3 in DNA: TGTGCTCTTGGGGAACGACCTTTCCCCCCACCGTATACCGATAAACTCATCTTT. Translation: CALGERPFPPPYTDKLIF.

The chain is built from TRDV1 and TRDJ1; a weak D match, TRDD3 (6 bases). CDR1 TSWWSYY and CDR2 QGS come from the germline V gene. Trimming removed 1 base at V and 0 bases at J, with 15 bases between. The CDR3 has 17 amino acids. CDR3 in amino acids: CALGEPSGVPYTDKLIF. Written as DNA, the CDR3 is TGTGCTCTTGGGGAACCCTCTGGGGTCCCGTACACCGATAAACTCATCTTT.

This clone was seen a handful of times. The chain combines TRDV1 with TRDJ1, with D unclear. The ends were cut back, 0 bases at V and 0 bases at J, with 11 bases in the middle. Germline V gives CDR1 TSWWSYY, CDR2 QGS. The CDR3 sequence is 16 residues long. For the CDR3, the DNA is TGTGCTCTTGGGGAACTCCAGTTGGTCTACACCGATAAACTCATCTTT. Its protein is CALGELQLVYTDKLIF.

Only a few counts were recorded for this clone. V is TRDV1 and J is TRDJ1; TRDD3 matches at 7 bases. Trimming took 0 bases from V and 0 from J; bases not matched to a gene: 13. The CDR3 length is 19 residues. The germline gives CDR1 TSWWSYY, CDR2 QGS. CDR3 DNA: TGTGCTCTTGGGGAACTTAAGATGGGGGAAACAGGGTACACCGATAAACTCATCTTT. Translated, it gives CALGELKMGETGYTDKLIF.

The J gene is TRDJ1, the V gene TRDV3, with TRDD3 matching over 12 bases. The V gene end was trimmed by 5 bases and the J gene end by 1 base; junction bases not matched to a gene: 20. The germline V gene encodes CDR1 TVYSNPD and CDR2 GDNSRS (reference sequence). The CDR3 totals 19 residues. The CDR3 sequence is CALLRLLFWGIRRTDKLIF. The CDR3 DNA sequence: TGTGCCCTCCTACGCCTCCTATTCTGGGGGATACGGCGCACCGATAAACTCATCTTT.